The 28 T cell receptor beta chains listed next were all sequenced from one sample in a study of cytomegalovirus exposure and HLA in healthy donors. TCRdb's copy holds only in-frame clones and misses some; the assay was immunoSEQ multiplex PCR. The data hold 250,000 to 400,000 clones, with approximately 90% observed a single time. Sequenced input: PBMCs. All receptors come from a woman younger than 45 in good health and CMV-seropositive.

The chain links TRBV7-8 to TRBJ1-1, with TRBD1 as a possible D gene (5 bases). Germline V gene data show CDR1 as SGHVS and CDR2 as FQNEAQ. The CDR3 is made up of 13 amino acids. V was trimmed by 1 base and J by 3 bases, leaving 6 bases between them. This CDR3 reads CASSLGGDTEAFF. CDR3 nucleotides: TGTGCCAGCAGCTTAGGAGGGGACACTGAAGCTTTCTTT. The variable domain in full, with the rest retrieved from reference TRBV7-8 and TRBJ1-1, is GAGVSQSPRYKVAKRGQDVALRCDPISGHVSLFWYQQALGQGPEFLTYFQNEAQLDKSGLPSDRFFAERPEGSVSTLKIQRTQQEDSAVYLCASSLGGDTEAFFGQGTRLTVV.

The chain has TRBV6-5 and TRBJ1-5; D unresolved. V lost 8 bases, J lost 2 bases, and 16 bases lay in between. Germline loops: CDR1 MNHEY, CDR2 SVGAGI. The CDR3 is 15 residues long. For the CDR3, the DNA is TGTGCCAGCGGCAGGCCGGCGGATGGCAATCAGCCCCAGCATTTT. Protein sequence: CASGRPADGNQPQHF.

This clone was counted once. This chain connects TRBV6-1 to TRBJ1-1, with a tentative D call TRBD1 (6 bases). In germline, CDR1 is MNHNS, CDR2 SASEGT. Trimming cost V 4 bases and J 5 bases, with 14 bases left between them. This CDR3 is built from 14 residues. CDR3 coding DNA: TGTGCCAGCAGTGTAAGGGGGGGCAGGACTGAAGCTTTCTTT. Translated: CASSVRGGRTEAFF.

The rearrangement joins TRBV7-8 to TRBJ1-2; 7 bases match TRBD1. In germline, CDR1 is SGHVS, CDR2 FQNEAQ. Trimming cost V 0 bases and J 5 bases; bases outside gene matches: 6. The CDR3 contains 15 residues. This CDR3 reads CASSLATGTAYGYTF. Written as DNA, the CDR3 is TGTGCCAGCAGCTTAGCCACCGGGACAGCTTATGGCTACACCTTC.

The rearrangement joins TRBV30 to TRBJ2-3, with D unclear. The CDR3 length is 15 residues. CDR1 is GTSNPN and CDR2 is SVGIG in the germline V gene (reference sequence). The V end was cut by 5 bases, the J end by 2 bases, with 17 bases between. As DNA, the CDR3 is TGTGCCTGGGAGCCGACACGGCGGAACACAGATACGCAGTATTTT. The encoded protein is CAWEPTRRNTDTQYF.

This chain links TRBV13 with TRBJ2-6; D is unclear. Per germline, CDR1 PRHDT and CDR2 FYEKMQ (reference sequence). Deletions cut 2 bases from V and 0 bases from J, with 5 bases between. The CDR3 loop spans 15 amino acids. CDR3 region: CASSLTLSGANVLTF. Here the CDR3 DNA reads TGTGCCAGCAGCTTAACCCTCTCTGGGGCCAACGTCCTGACTTTC.

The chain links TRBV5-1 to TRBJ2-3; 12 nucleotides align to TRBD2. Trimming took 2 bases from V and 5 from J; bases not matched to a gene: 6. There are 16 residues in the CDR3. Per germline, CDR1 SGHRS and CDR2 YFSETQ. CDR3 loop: CASSFPSGGARDTQYF. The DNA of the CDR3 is TGCGCCAGCAGCTTCCCTAGCGGGGGGGCCCGAGATACGCAGTATTTT.

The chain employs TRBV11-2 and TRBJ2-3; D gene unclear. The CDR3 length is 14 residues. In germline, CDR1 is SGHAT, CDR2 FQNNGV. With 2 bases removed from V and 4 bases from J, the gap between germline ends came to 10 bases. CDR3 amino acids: CASSLFWGSDTQYF. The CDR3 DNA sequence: TGTGCCAGCAGCTTATTCTGGGGATCAGATACGCAGTATTTT.

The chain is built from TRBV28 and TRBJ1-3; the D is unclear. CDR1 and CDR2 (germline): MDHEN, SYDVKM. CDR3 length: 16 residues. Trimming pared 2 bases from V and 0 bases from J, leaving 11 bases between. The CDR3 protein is CASSLNPNRSGNTIYF. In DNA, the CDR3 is TGTGCCAGCAGTTTAAACCCAAACCGCTCTGGAAACACCATATATTTT.

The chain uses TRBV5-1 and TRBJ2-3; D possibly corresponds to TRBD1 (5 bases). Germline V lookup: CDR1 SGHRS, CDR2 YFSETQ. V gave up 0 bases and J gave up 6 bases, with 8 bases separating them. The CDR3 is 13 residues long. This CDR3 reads CASSLEGLDTQYF. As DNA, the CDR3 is TGCGCCAGCAGCTTGGAGGGGCTGGATACGCAGTATTTT.

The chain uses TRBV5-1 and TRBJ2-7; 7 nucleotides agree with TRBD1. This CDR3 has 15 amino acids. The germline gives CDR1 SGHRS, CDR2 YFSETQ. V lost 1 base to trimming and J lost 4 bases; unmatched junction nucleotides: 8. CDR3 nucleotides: TGCGCCAGCAGCTTGCGAACAGGGGACCCATACGAGCAGTACTTC. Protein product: CASSLRTGDPYEQYF.

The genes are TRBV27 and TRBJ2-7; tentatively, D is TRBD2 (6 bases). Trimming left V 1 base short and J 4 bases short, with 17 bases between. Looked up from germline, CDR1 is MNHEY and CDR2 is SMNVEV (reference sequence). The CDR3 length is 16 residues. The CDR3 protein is CASSLWGELGPYEQYF. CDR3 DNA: TGTGCCAGCAGTTTATGGGGGGAACTTGGGCCTTACGAGCAGTACTTC.

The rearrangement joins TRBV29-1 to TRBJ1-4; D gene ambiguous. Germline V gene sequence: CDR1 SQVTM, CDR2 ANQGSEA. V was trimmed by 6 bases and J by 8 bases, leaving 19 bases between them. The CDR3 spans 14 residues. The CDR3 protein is CSVIRAGQREKLFF. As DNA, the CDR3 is TGCAGCGTCATCCGGGCAGGTCAGAGGGAAAAACTGTTTTTT.

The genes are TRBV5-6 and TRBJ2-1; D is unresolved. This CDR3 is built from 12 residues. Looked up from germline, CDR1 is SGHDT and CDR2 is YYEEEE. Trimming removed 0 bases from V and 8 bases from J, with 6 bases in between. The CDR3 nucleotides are TGTGCCAGCAGCTTGGAGATCTATGAGCAGTTCTTC. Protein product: CASSLEIYEQFF. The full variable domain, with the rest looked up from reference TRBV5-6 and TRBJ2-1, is DAGVTQSPTHLIKTRGQQVTLRCSPKSGHDTVSWYQQALGQGPQFIFQYYEEEERQRGNFPDRFSGHQFPNYSSELNVNALLLGDSALYLCASSLEIYEQFFGPGTRLTVL.

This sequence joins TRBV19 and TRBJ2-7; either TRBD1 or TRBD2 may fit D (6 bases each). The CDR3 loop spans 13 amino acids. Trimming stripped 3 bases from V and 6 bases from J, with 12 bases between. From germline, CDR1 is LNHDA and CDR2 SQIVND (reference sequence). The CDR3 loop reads CASSIDGGGEQYF. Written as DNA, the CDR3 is TGTGCCAGTAGTATCGACGGAGGGGGCGAGCAGTACTTC.

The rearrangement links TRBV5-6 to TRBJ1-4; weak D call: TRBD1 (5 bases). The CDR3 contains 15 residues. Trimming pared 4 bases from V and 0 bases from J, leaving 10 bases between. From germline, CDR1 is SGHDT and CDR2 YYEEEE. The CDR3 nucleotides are TGTGCCAGCAGCCCCCGAGGGGCAACTAATGAAAAACTGTTTTTT. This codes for CASSPRGATNEKLFF. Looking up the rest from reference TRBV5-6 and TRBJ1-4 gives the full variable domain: DAGVTQSPTHLIKTRGQQVTLRCSPKSGHDTVSWYQQALGQGPQFIFQYYEEEERQRGNFPDRFSGHQFPNYSSELNVNALLLGDSALYLCASSPRGATNEKLFFGSGTQLSVL.

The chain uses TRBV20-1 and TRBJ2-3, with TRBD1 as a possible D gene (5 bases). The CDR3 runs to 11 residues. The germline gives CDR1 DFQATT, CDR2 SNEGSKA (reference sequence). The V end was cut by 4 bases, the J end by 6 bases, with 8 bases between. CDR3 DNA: TGCAGTGCTAAAAGGGGCGATACGCAGTATTTT. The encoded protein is CSAKRGDTQYF.

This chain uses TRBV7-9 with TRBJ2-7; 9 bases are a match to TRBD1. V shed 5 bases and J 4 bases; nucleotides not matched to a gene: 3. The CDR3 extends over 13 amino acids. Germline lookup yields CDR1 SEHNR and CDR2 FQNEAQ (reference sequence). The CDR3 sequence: CASSHGTGYEQYF. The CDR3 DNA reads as TGTGCCAGCAGCCACGGGACAGGGTACGAGCAGTACTTC.

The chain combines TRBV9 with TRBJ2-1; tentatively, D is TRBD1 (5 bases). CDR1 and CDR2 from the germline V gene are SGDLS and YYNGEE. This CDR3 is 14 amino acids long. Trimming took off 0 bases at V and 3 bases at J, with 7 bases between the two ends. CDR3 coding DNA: TGTGCCAGCAGCGTAGGGGGCCTCTACAATGAGCAGTTCTTC. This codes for CASSVGGLYNEQFF. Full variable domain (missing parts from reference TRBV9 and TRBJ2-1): DSGVTQTPKHLITATGQRVTLRCSPRSGDLSVYWYQQSLDQGLQFLIQYYNGEERAKGNILERFSAQQFPDLHSELNLSSLELGDSALYFCASSVGGLYNEQFFGPGTRLTVL.

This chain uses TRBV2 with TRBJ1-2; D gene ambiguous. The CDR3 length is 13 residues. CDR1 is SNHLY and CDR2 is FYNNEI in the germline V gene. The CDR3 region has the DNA TGTGCTACCTCACTTACACCTAACTATGGCTACACCTTC. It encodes CATSLTPNYGYTF.

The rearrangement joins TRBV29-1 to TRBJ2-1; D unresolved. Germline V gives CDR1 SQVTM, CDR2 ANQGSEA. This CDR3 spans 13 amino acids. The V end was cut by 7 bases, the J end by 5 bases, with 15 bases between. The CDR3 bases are TGCAGCGCACCCGGCGGAGAAAACAATGAGCAGTTCTTC. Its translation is CSAPGGENNEQFF.

The CDR3 here is CASSALADSYEQYF. The DNA for the CDR3 is TGTGCCAGCAGCGCCCTAGCGGATTCCTACGAGCAGTACTTC. The V call is TRBV7-9, the J call TRBJ2-7; TRBD2 matches at 7 bases. The junction had 5 bases not matched to a gene; V was cut back by 5 bases and J by 1 base. The CDR3 totals 14 residues. Germline CDR1 SEHNR, CDR2 FQNEAQ (reference sequence).

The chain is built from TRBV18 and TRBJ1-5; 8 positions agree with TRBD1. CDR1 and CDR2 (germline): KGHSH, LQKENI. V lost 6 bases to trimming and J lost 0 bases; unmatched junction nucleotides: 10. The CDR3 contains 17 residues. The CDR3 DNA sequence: TGTGCCAGCTCGCTAAAGACAGGGGAGTTTAGCAATCAGCCCCAGCATTTT. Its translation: CASSLKTGEFSNQPQHF.

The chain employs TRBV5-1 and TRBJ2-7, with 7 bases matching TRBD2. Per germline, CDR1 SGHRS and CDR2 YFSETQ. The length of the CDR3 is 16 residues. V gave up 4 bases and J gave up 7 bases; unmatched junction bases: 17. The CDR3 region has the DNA TGCGCCAGCAGCACCGAAATAGCGGGTTCGAGGGGAGAGCAGTACTTC. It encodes CASSTEIAGSRGEQYF.

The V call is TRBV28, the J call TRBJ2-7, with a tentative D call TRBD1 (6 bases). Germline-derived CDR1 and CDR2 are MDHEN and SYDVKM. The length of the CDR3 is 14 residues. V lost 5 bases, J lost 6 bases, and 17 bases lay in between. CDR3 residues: CASSLKIRGGEQYF. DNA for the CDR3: TGTGCCAGCAGTCTCAAGATCAGGGGCGGCGAGCAGTACTTC.

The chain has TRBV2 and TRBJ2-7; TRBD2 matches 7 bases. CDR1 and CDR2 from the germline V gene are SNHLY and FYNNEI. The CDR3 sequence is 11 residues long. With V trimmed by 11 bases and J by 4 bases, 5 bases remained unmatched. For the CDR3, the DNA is TGTGCCGGGGGGGTGGAATACGAGCAGTACTTC. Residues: CAGGVEYEQYF.

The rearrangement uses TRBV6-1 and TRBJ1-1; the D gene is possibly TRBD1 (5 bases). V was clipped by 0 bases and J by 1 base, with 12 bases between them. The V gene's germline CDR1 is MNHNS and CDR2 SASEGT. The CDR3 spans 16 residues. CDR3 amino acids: CASSEAAEGWNTEAFF. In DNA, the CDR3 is TGTGCCAGCAGTGAAGCGGCGGAGGGGTGGAACACTGAAGCTTTCTTT.

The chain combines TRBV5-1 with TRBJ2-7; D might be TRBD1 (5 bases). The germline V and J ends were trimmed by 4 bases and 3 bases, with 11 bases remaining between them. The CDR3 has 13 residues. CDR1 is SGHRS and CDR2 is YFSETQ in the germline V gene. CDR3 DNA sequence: TGCGCCAGCAGCGGTGCTGGACACTACGAGCAGTACTTC. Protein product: CASSGAGHYEQYF.